What follows describes a single T cell receptor (beta chain). The antigen remains unidentified. The table came from immunoSEQ multiplex PCR; TCRdb's copy has only in-frame clones and leaves some out. Of over 85,000 clones listed, roughly nine tenths are singletons. V was clipped by 4 bases and J by 7 bases; unmatched bases: 11. This CDR3 has 17 residues. Germline V gives CDR1 MNHEY, CDR2 SMNVEV (reference sequence). This sample stems from a study of OX40 agonist ivuxolimab in advanced cancers. Turning to the study itself: Partial responses were achieved by three patients, of whom one had hepatocellular carcinoma and two had cutaneous melanoma.

Study-wide results and limits: On average, CD8+ T cells had more expanded clones than CD4+.

The chain uses TRBV27 and TRBJ2-1, with 12 bases aligning to TRBD2. The receptor comes from an adult with an advanced solid tumor such as melanoma, head and neck, liver or kidney cancer. Sequenced material: CD4+ or CD8+ T cells sorted from blood, taken in a trial of the OX40 agonist ivuxolimab. The CDR3 loop reads CASSSPLLAGGPNEQFF. DNA for the CDR3: TGTGCCAGCAGTTCCCCCCTGCTAGCGGGAGGGCCTAATGAGCAGTTCTTC.